These T cell receptor beta chains were read from a single sample in a study of T cell responses to AZD1222 COVID-19 vaccine. Assay: immunoSEQ multiplex PCR; the TCRdb copy retains only in-frame clones and omits some. This table holds around 140,000 clones, roughly 89% found once. The sequences come from peripheral blood, collected on day 0 of AZD1222 vaccination. The receptors come from an adult in good health. Each CDR3 is given without its conserved first and last residue. Fields, in order: J gene, CDR3 length, V gene, CDR3 protein.

J: TRBJ2-3
length: 13
V: TRBV5-1
CDR3: ASSWGTLSTDTQY

J: TRBJ2-3
length: 14
V: TRBV5-8
CDR3: ASSLLGVTITDTQY

J: TRBJ1-5
length: 17
V: TRBV19
CDR3: ASSIAGGGRFWSNQPQH

J: TRBJ2-1
length: 13
V: TRBV5-4
CDR3: ASSSGLAQYNEQF

J: TRBJ2-5
length: 12
V: TRBV5-1
CDR3: ASSLEVGQETQY

J: TRBJ2-1
length: 14
V: TRBV5-1
CDR3: ASSLGGRLTYNEQF

J: TRBJ2-3
length: 11
V: TRBV29-1
CDR3: SVVRRGTGTQY

J: TRBJ2-2
length: 10
V: TRBV7-3
CDR3: ASSSAVGELF

J: TRBJ2-1
length: 15
V: TRBV7-2
CDR3: ASSSPFRDISYNEQF

J: TRBJ2-2
length: 15
V: TRBV7-9
CDR3: ASSYKGGGPNTGELF

J: TRBJ1-1
length: 10
V: TRBV30
CDR3: AWSVGNTEAF

J: TRBJ1-2
length: 11
V: TRBV19
CDR3: ASSLRTEDGYT

J: TRBJ2-7
length: 10
V: TRBV2
CDR3: ASSLDSYEQY

J: TRBJ2-1
length: 16
V: TRBV3-1/TRBV3-2
CDR3: ASSPKYPLLSSYNEQF

J: TRBJ2-5
length: 12
V: TRBV11-2
CDR3: ASSLGGSLETQY

J: TRBJ1-5
length: 12
V: TRBV30
CDR3: AWSIGQINQPQH

J: TRBJ1-1
length: 10
V: TRBV12-3/TRBV12-4
CDR3: ASSYQNTEAF

J: TRBJ2-3
length: 11
V: TRBV18
CDR3: ASSPGRDDTQY

J: TRBJ1-6
length: 12
V: TRBV15
CDR3: ATSLSPRDSPLH

J: TRBJ2-3
length: 9
V: TRBV3-1/TRBV3-2
CDR3: ATGGVDTQY

J: TRBJ1-1
length: 11
V: TRBV27
CDR3: ASSRRRDTEAF

J: TRBJ1-5
length: 11
V: TRBV2
CDR3: ASSEEIDQPQH

J: TRBJ2-5
length: 13
V: TRBV27
CDR3: ASSLGQGWEETQY

J: TRBJ1-1
length: 11
V: TRBV24-1
CDR3: ATRERGDTEAF

J: TRBJ2-3
length: 12
V: TRBV5-1
CDR3: ASSFGTRTDTQY

J: TRBJ2-1
length: 10
V: TRBV11-2
CDR3: ASSPSGSEQF

J: TRBJ1-6
length: 17
V: TRBV10-2
CDR3: ASRRMTSTVSSYNSPLH

J: TRBJ1-1
length: 12
V: TRBV7-9
CDR3: ASSQTALNTEAF

J: TRBJ2-7
length: 13
V: TRBV9
CDR3: ASSFGTGVFYEQY

J: TRBJ2-7
length: 12
V: TRBV18
CDR3: ASSTTPHASEQY

J: TRBJ2-1
length: 11
V: TRBV10-3
CDR3: ATRSGINNEQF

J: TRBJ1-2
length: 11
V: TRBV12-3/TRBV12-4
CDR3: ASSSGQGHGYT